The rows below give T cell receptor beta chains drawn from one sample of a study of cytomegalovirus exposure and HLA in healthy donors. Clones were read by immunoSEQ multiplex PCR, and TCRdb kept only the in-frame ones, dropping some. Of 150,000 to 200,000 clones in the sample, about 82% were seen once. What was sequenced was PBMCs. Receptors originate from a man younger than 35 in good health and CMV-seronegative. The conserved cysteine and the conserved F or W are not part of the CDR3 here.

TRBJ1-4 | TRBV5-4 | ASSLSLATNEKLF
TRBJ2-7 | TRBV7-3 | ASSLLSGIPSEQY
TRBJ1-2 | TRBV7-6 | ASSATARPANYGYT
TRBJ1-2 | TRBV15 | ATQRGTTDYGYT
TRBJ2-5 | TRBV6-1 | ASSGLAGGQETQY
TRBJ2-2 | TRBV2 | ASWQVTSNTGELF
TRBJ2-5 | TRBV6-5 | ASRPRPQGTQY
TRBJ1-5 | TRBV19 | ASSILYSNQPQH
TRBJ2-3 | TRBV21-1 | ASSKYWTSRTDTQY
TRBJ2-7 | TRBV7-3 | SSSSPLAGVKSYEQY
TRBJ1-2 | TRBV14 | ASSQLRWRGYT
TRBJ1-6 | TRBV30 | AWRTGEGSPLH
TRBJ2-1 | TRBV7-2 | ASSPTGTSGSNEQF
TRBJ2-3 | TRBV10-3 | AISERGGSTDTQY
TRBJ1-5 | TRBV13 | ASSLAGVDQPQH
TRBJ2-1 | TRBV6-5 | ASSYGASSSYNEQF
TRBJ2-2 | TRBV4-1 | ASSPPGWQANTGELF
TRBJ2-3 | TRBV6-1 | ASSERGRARADTQY
TRBJ1-6 | TRBV19 | AARNAGLGTSPLH
TRBJ1-5 | TRBV6-5 | ASAGTGDQPQH
TRBJ1-6 | TRBV27 | ASSLSGGGSSYNSPLH
TRBJ2-3 | TRBV2 | ASSPGLAGVRGTDTQY
TRBJ1-1 | TRBV6-1 | ASRSKPDTEAF
TRBJ2-7 | TRBV29-1 | SVGRGETYEQY
TRBJ2-3 | TRBV20-1 | SARIAGEY
TRBJ2-7 | TRBV28 | AGPGQGAYEQY
TRBJ1-2 | TRBV30 | AWSRRNYGYT
TRBJ2-7 | TRBV25-1 | ASCCDGQSYEQY
TRBJ2-7 | TRBV5-1 | ASSLFLRGTSGMVEQY
TRBJ2-3 | TRBV28 | ASSLVGADTQY
TRBJ2-3 | TRBV11-2 | ASSLDRVGTDTQY
TRBJ1-1 | TRBV7-6 | ASSSTGAYGWGTEAF
TRBJ2-2 | TRBV30 | ARIGNTGELF
TRBJ1-1 | TRBV19 | ASSTRQEVTEAF
TRBJ2-2 | TRBV5-4 | ASSLAGVNTGELF
TRBJ1-5 | TRBV5-6 | ASSLGAGSSNQPQH
TRBJ2-5 | TRBV7-6 | ASSLEGTSGIWAQY
TRBJ2-3 | TRBV5-1 | ASSFQGSSTDTQY
TRBJ2-3 | TRBV29-1 | SVVSGASTDTQY
TRBJ1-1 | TRBV6-6 | AISESPGKDEAF